Listed below are T cell receptor beta chains from one sample, sequenced in a study of T-cell reconstitution after alpha-beta-depleted transplantation in children. TCRdb processed the PCR reads anew with MiXCR; each CDR3 protein has one entry. Counted here are 200,000 to 300,000 distinct CDR3 sequences, under 30% occurring once; the ten biggest clones make up 4.8%. The sequencing used PBMCs, mostly from graft donor cells, collected 360 days after TCRalphabeta/CD19-depleted stem cell transplant. The receptors shown here come from a female patient aged 2 to 10 who had a stem cell transplant for congenital amegakaryocytic thrombocytopenia, so the T cells may come from the graft donor. CDR3s include the opening cysteine and the closing phenylalanine or tryptophan. The order of the fields is J gene, clone size, V gene, CDR3 protein. Clone size is given for some rows only: seen once, a few or many times, or a class if the clone is expanded.

>TRBJ2-3|-|TRBV6-1
CASSPGTHTDTQYF
>TRBJ2-7|-|TRBV18
CASSPPGTGTGLQYF
>TRBJ1-5|-|TRBV19
CASSHQGPYNQPQHF
>TRBJ2-1|few|TRBV4-2
CASSPWQEGPVNEQFF
>TRBJ2-3|-|TRBV7-2
CASSAWTRKDTQYF
>TRBJ2-1|many|TRBV4-1
CASSLPLVRNNEQFF
>TRBJ2-3|few|TRBV29-1
CSVGRGWVTDTQYF
>TRBJ2-1|-|TRBV12-5
CASGLVIRGAGEQFF
>TRBJ2-5|-|TRBV6-2/TRBV6-3
CASSWGQGGKTQYF
>TRBJ1-1|few|TRBV25-1
CASSEWGGEAFF